Sequencing of this TCR beta chain was carried out in a study of T cell responses to AZD1222 COVID-19 vaccine. The CDR3 is 13 amino acids. Trimming cost V 5 bases and J 8 bases, with 13 bases left between them. Germline V lookup: CDR1 LNHDA, CDR2 SQIVND (reference sequence). The data were produced by immunoSEQ multiplex PCR, yet TCRdb's version contains in-frame clones alone and is incomplete. The table has approximately 300,000 clones, about 94% seen once. The sample here was peripheral blood, taken 28 days after the second AZD1222 dose. The clonotype comes from an adult who received the AZD1222 COVID-19 vaccine. This chain links TRBV19 with TRBJ2-1; no clear D. CDR3 in DNA: TGTGCCAGTAGTGGTGTTCGGCTCGATGAGCAGTTCTTC. It yields the protein CASSGVRLDEQFF.